The 24 T cell receptor beta chains below all came from one sample that was sequenced in a study of blood T cell repertoires in COVID-19. Clones were read by immunoSEQ multiplex PCR, and TCRdb kept only the in-frame ones, dropping some. The sample holds around 230,000 clones, about nine tenths seen once. The source material was PBMCs or T cells enriched from blood (not recorded which). Source of these receptors: a man between 18 and 35 years old with acute COVID-19.

The J gene is TRBJ2-7, the V gene TRBV11-2; 9 nucleotides agree with TRBD1. The CDR3 consists of 15 residues. The ends lost 5 bases at V and 0 bases at J; junction bases unmatched: 5. Germline loops: CDR1 SGHAT, CDR2 FQNNGV. CDR3 sequence reads: CASSIKGQGSYEQYF. CDR3 nucleotide sequence: TGTGCCAGCAGCATTAAGGGACAGGGCTCCTACGAGCAGTACTTC.

In DNA, the CDR3 is TGTGCCAGTAGTATTGGTGCGGTCCAAGAGACCCAGTACTTC. It codes for CASSIGAVQETQYF. This chain joins TRBV19 and TRBJ2-5, with D unresolved. The germline gives CDR1 LNHDA, CDR2 SQIVND (reference sequence). CDR3 length: 14 residues. V lost 3 bases to trimming and J lost 1 base, with 9 bases between them.

The chain employs TRBV14 and TRBJ2-6; unclear D gene. Deletions cut 0 bases from V and 2 bases from J, with 14 bases between. From germline, CDR1 is SGHDN and CDR2 FVKESK. CDR3 length equals 18 residues. The DNA of the CDR3 is TGTGCCAGCAGCCAAGATTCCAGAAGAAGTCCTGGGGCCAACGTCCTGACTTTC. Amino acids: CASSQDSRRSPGANVLTF.

This chain links TRBV28 with TRBJ1-2, with D possibly matching TRBD1 (6 bases). The CDR3 loop spans 12 amino acids. Trimming removed 5 bases from V and 6 bases from J, with 10 bases in between. Per germline, CDR1 MDHEN and CDR2 SYDVKM. The CDR3 loop is CASSPNRDGYTF. CDR3 DNA sequence: TGTGCCAGCAGTCCTAACAGGGATGGCTACACCTTC.

V gene TRBV5-1 combines with J gene TRBJ2-1; weak D call: TRBD1 (6 bases). Germline assignment: CDR1 SGHRS and CDR2 YFSETQ. The CDR3 length is 14 residues. V dropped 0 bases and J dropped 9 bases, with 13 bases sitting between them. This CDR3 reads CASSLDQGNLEQFF. The CDR3 DNA follows: TGCGCCAGCAGCTTGGATCAGGGGAACCTTGAGCAGTTCTTC.

The genes are TRBV19 and TRBJ2-2, with 10 positions matching TRBD2. The germline gives CDR1 LNHDA, CDR2 SQIVND (reference sequence). J gave up 5 bases and V 5 bases, and 5 bases lay outside the gene matches. The CDR3 is 15 amino acids. The CDR3 DNA sequence: TGTGCCAGTAGTCTTACTAGCGGGGTGACCGGGGAGCTGTTTTTT. Residues: CASSLTSGVTGELFF.

This clone was seen a single time. The chain is built from TRBV9 and TRBJ2-1; 8 bases fit TRBD2. Germline V gives CDR1 SGDLS, CDR2 YYNGEE. Trimming cost V 3 bases and J 2 bases; bases outside gene matches: 4. The CDR3 is made up of 15 amino acids. CDR3 region: CASSEGGGPYNEQFF. The CDR3 DNA reads as TGTGCCAGCAGCGAGGGCGGGGGGCCCTACAATGAGCAGTTCTTC. Supplemented by reference TRBV9 and TRBJ2-1, the full variable domain reads DSGVTQTPKHLITATGQRVTLRCSPRSGDLSVYWYQQSLDQGLQFLIQYYNGEERAKGNILERFSAQQFPDLHSELNLSSLELGDSALYFCASSEGGGPYNEQFFGPGTRLTVL.

This chain joins TRBV2 and TRBJ1-4; D is ambiguous. V was cut by 8 bases and J by 8 bases, with 18 bases left in between. Germline-derived CDR1 and CDR2 are SNHLY and FYNNEI. This CDR3 comprises 14 residues. CDR3 nucleotides: TGTGCCAGCGGAGACCGGGTGGTGAAAGAAAAACTGTTTTTT. Protein sequence: CASGDRVVKEKLFF.

The chain carries TRBV7-8 and TRBJ2-5, with TRBD2 identical over 14 bases. Germline CDR1 SGHVS, CDR2 FQNEAQ. V trimming: 5 bases; J trimming: 7 bases; junction bases outside the gene matches: 6. CDR3 length: 15 amino acids. The chain's CDR3 is CASSTGLAGGWTQYF. CDR3 nucleotide sequence: TGTGCCAGCAGCACCGGACTAGCGGGAGGTTGGACCCAGTACTTC.

There are a few counts of this clone. The rearrangement uses TRBV28 and TRBJ1-2; D unresolved. V was shortened by 3 bases and J by 3 bases, with 8 bases between the two germline ends. The CDR3 consists of 13 residues. Germline V lookup: CDR1 MDHEN, CDR2 SYDVKM. In DNA, the CDR3 is TGTGCCAGCAGTTTGGAGATACACTATGGCTACACCTTC. Its translation: CASSLEIHYGYTF.

This CDR3 reads CAGAFDRNYEQYF. CDR3 bases: TGTGCCGGGGCTTTCGACAGAAACTACGAGCAGTACTTC. This sequence joins TRBV6-5 and TRBJ2-7; D is possibly TRBD1 (5 bases). The V gene lost 11 bases and the J gene lost 3 bases, with 17 bases spanning the gap. The germline V gene encodes CDR1 MNHEY and CDR2 SVGAGI. CDR3 size: 13 residues.

The chain employs TRBV28 and TRBJ2-2, with no clear D. The CDR3 has 17 residues. Germline lookup yields CDR1 MDHEN and CDR2 SYDVKM. V was trimmed by 4 bases and J by 5 bases, leaving 20 bases between them. CDR3 residues: CASSWFSRGTRTGELFF. In DNA form, the CDR3 reads TGTGCCAGCAGTTGGTTTAGTCGTGGCACCAGGACCGGGGAGCTGTTTTTT.

The chain joins TRBV20-1 to TRBJ1-6; TRBD1 matches at 11 bases. CDR1 is DFQATT and CDR2 is SNEGSKA in the germline V gene (reference sequence). The CDR3 consists of 15 residues. V lost 3 bases, J lost 8 bases, and 6 bases stayed unmatched. CDR3 amino acids: CSASGQGARDSPLHF. The CDR3, as DNA: TGCAGTGCTAGTGGACAGGGGGCTCGGGATTCACCCCTCCACTTT.

This chain joins TRBV29-1 and TRBJ2-1; D may be TRBD2 (6 bases). Germline CDR1 SQVTM, CDR2 ANQGSEA. The V gene lost 3 bases and the J gene lost 9 bases, with 15 bases spanning the gap. This CDR3 is built from 13 residues. CDR3 DNA sequence: TGCAGCGTTGAGGACCGGGAGCCCCTTGAGCAGTTCTTC. The encoded protein is CSVEDREPLEQFF.

The chain is built from TRBV5-4 and TRBJ2-5, with unresolved D. Trimming took 3 bases from V and 4 from J, leaving 10 bases between them. The CDR3 is made up of 13 amino acids. The germline V gene encodes CDR1 SGHNT and CDR2 YYREEE (reference sequence). The CDR3 DNA sequence: TGTGCCAGCAGCTCTGGGTGGGCAGAGACCCAGTACTTC. Protein: CASSSGWAETQYF.

This chain links TRBV11-2 with TRBJ2-2, with no clear D. The CDR3 is made up of 14 amino acids. V was trimmed by 6 bases and J by 1 base, leaving 9 bases between them. From germline, CDR1 is SGHAT and CDR2 FQNNGV. DNA of the CDR3: TGTGCCAGCAGGTCCACGGGGAACACCGGGGAGCTGTTTTTT. This sequence encodes CASRSTGNTGELFF.

The J gene is TRBJ2-5, the V gene TRBV7-2; 9 bases line up with TRBD2. Trimming removed 1 base from V and 1 base from J; junction bases left unmatched: 4. Germline assignment: CDR1 SGHTA and CDR2 FQGNSA. The CDR3 has 16 amino acids. The CDR3 nucleotides read TGTGCCAGCAGCTTAGGGACTAGCGTGGGCCAAGAGACCCAGTACTTC. Translated: CASSLGTSVGQETQYF. Filled out from reference TRBV7-2 and TRBJ2-5, the complete variable domain reads GAGVSQSPSNKVTEKGKDVELRCDPISGHTALYWYRQSLGQGLEFLIYFQGNSAPDKSGLPSDRFSAERTGGSVSTLTIQRTQQEDSAVYLCASSLGTSVGQETQYFGPGTRLLVL.

The rearrangement links TRBV6-4 to TRBJ2-1, with 8 bases that match TRBD2. Germline CDR1 reads MRHNA; CDR2 reads SNTAGT. This CDR3 has 15 residues. The J segment lost 0 bases and the V segment lost 6 bases, leaving 4 bases of the junction unmatched. The CDR3 DNA reads TGTGCCAGCAGCCTCGGACTAGCCTCCTACAATGAGCAGTTCTTC. Residues: CASSLGLASYNEQFF.

The chain combines TRBV6-5 with TRBJ2-1, with TRBD2 matching 7 bases. V was clipped by 6 bases and J by 5 bases; unmatched bases: 10. The CDR3 is 15 residues long. Germline CDR1 MNHEY, CDR2 SVGAGI. CDR3 region: CASRNTRETHNEQFF. CDR3 DNA sequence: TGTGCCAGCAGAAACACGCGGGAGACCCACAATGAGCAGTTCTTC.

This clone has a handful of counts. V usage is TRBV27 and J usage is TRBJ2-3, with 9 bases lining up with TRBD2. The germline gives CDR1 MNHEY, CDR2 SMNVEV (reference sequence). This CDR3 has 14 amino acids. V trimming: 8 bases; J trimming: 4 bases; junction bases outside the gene matches: 7. The CDR3, as DNA: TGTGCCAGCGTTAGCGGGAGAAGGGCAGATACGCAGTATTTT. Translation: CASVSGRRADTQYF.

J is TRBJ2-7 and V is TRBV18; D call uncertain. This CDR3 is built from 14 residues. Deletions cut 6 bases from V and 4 bases from J, with 16 bases between. CDR1 is KGHSH and CDR2 is LQKENI in the germline V gene. CDR3 residues: CASSPTYSDYEQYF. The CDR3 DNA follows: TGTGCCAGCTCCCCGACTTATTCGGATTACGAGCAGTACTTC.

The rearrangement joins TRBV27 to TRBJ2-7; D remains ambiguous. Germline CDR1 and CDR2: MNHEY and SMNVEV (reference sequence). The germline V and J ends were trimmed by 0 bases and 2 bases, with 5 bases remaining between them. The CDR3 has 13 residues. The CDR3: CASSLSPTYEQYF. DNA of the CDR3: TGTGCCAGCAGTTTATCCCCTACCTACGAGCAGTACTTC.

The chain is built from TRBV6-1 and TRBJ1-3; 9 bases match TRBD1. The V gene's germline CDR1 is MNHNS and CDR2 SASEGT. The CDR3 is 17 residues long. Losses at the gene ends were 3 bases for V and 0 bases for J; bases not matched to a gene: 6. The CDR3 region has the DNA TGTGCCAGCAGTGAGAGGACAGGGGCCTCCTCTGGAAACACCATATATTTT. Translating it yields CASSERTGASSGNTIYF.

This chain joins TRBV28 and TRBJ1-5; the D gene is possibly TRBD1 (6 bases). This CDR3 has 13 residues. Germline CDR1 reads MDHEN; CDR2 reads SYDVKM. With 2 bases removed from V and 8 bases from J, the gap between germline ends came to 10 bases. CDR3 sequence (DNA): TGTGCCAGCAGTTTACCCACAGGGAAGCCCCAGCATTTT. Protein sequence: CASSLPTGKPQHF.